This entry lists 30 T cell receptor beta chains sequenced from one sample in a study of T cells after yellow fever vaccination. One entry per CDR3 protein results from TCRdb running MiXCR on the 5' RACE reads. Altogether over 100,000 distinct CDR3 sequences are present, roughly 8.4% being singletons, with the ten largest covering about 25%. Here the sequenced sample was CD8+ T cells sorted from PBMCs, taken 45 days after the yellow fever booster vaccination. Receptors originate from a man under 40 who received the YFV17D yellow fever vaccine.

This clonotype was seen at least ten times. The chain has TRBV29-1 and TRBJ2-7; 8 bases match TRBD1. CDR1 is SQVTM and CDR2 is ANQGSEA in the germline V gene. Germline trimming cut 0 bases from V and 2 bases from J; bases unmatched to any gene: 9. The CDR3 consists of 16 residues. CDR3 in DNA: TGCAGCGTTGAAGATCGAGAGACAGGGGTCCCCTACGAGCAGTACTTC. Residues: CSVEDRETGVPYEQYF.

This clonotype has at least ten counts. This chain joins TRBV15 and TRBJ2-3; 10 bases are shared with TRBD2. Unmatched junction bases numbered 12, after V lost 4 bases and J lost 2 bases. This CDR3 spans 18 amino acids. Germline CDR1 reads LNHNV; CDR2 reads YYDKDF (reference sequence). The CDR3 bases are TGTGCCACCAGCAAGCGGGAGGGCCCGAAACCCCTCACAGATACGCAGTATTTT. It encodes CATSKREGPKPLTDTQYF.

This clonotype was recorded at least ten times. This chain links TRBV24-1 with TRBJ2-1, with D possibly TRBD2 on 6 matching bases. V lost 3 bases to trimming and J lost 10 bases, with 9 bases between them. The CDR3 loop spans 12 amino acids. Germline CDR1 is KGHDR and CDR2 is SFDVKD. The DNA for the CDR3 is TGTGCCACCAGTGATGGAGGGAAAGAGCAGTTCTTC. Translation: CATSDGGKEQFF.

This clonotype was seen repeatedly, ten times or more. This rearrangement joins TRBV27 to TRBJ2-1, with a weak D call TRBD1 (5 bases). The V gene lost 6 bases and the J gene lost 1 base, with 10 bases spanning the gap. Per germline, CDR1 MNHEY and CDR2 SMNVEV (reference sequence). The CDR3 is 14 amino acids. Here the CDR3 DNA reads TGTGCCAGCAGACATAGGACATCCTACAATGAGCAGTTCTTC. It codes for CASRHRTSYNEQFF.

The V and J genes are TRBV11-2 and TRBJ2-1; 7 bases line up with TRBD2. V dropped 4 bases and J dropped 8; count of bases not matched to a gene: 11. The CDR3 is 15 amino acids. Germline CDR1 SGHAT, CDR2 FQNNGV. The CDR3 region is CASSSAGRGVDEQFF. As DNA, the CDR3 is TGTGCCAGCAGCTCAGCGGGGAGGGGTGTCGATGAGCAGTTCTTC.

The CDR3 DNA sequence: TGTGCCAGCAGCTTAGGAGATTTATTGTACTTC. Amino acid sequence: CASSLGDLLYF. The J gene is TRBJ2-7, the V gene TRBV5-6; D is unclear. CDR1 SGHDT and CDR2 YYEEEE come from the germline V gene. Trimming removed 2 bases from V and 12 bases from J, with 12 bases in between. The CDR3 is made up of 11 amino acids. The variable domain in full, completed from reference TRBV5-6 and TRBJ2-7, reads DAGVTQSPTHLIKTRGQQVTLRCSPKSGHDTVSWYQQALGQGPQFIFQYYEEEERQRGNFPDRFSGHQFPNYSSELNVNALLLGDSALYLCASSLGDLLYFGPGTRLTVT.

This clonotype appeared a few times. An end of the junction differs from the germline gene, which may be a read error. The chain employs TRBV13 and TRBJ2-7; 11 bases agree with TRBD2. The CDR3 contains 15 residues. Germline CDR1 reads PRHDT; CDR2 reads FYEKMQ (reference sequence). Written as DNA, the CDR3 is TGTGCCAGCAGCCTAGGGACTAGCGGACCCTACGAGCAGTACTTC. It encodes CASSLGTSGPYEQYF.

This clonotype has more than one count but fewer than ten. The rearrangement joins TRBV2 to TRBJ1-5; TRBD1 matches 11 bases. CDR3 length: 16 residues. With V trimmed by 4 bases and J by 6 bases, 8 bases remained unmatched. Per germline, CDR1 SNHLY and CDR2 FYNNEI. The CDR3 region has the DNA TGTGCCAGCAGTGTAAGGACAGGGGGCTCGATTCAGCCCCAGCATTTT. It is translated as CASSVRTGGSIQPQHF.

In its sample, this clonotype was seen many times. The chain carries TRBV27 and TRBJ2-3; a weak D match, TRBD2 (6 bases). V dropped 3 bases and J dropped 4 bases, with 11 bases sitting between them. The germline CDR1 and CDR2 sequences are MNHEY and SMNVEV (reference sequence). This CDR3 region has 14 residues. The CDR3 loop reads CASSFVLAPDTQYF. The CDR3 bases are TGTGCCAGCAGTTTTGTACTAGCCCCAGATACGCAGTATTTT.

In regard to this clonotype: One junction end does not reproduce the germline sequence, and a read error may be involved. The chain couples TRBV25-1 to TRBJ2-5, with 8 bases matching TRBD2. CDR3 size: 13 residues. CDR1 and CDR2 (germline): MGHDK, SYGVNS. This CDR3 reads CASSDASGRVLHF. The CDR3 region has the DNA TGTGCCAGCAGTGACGCTAGCGGGCGGGTCCTTCACTTC.

This clonotype was observed at least ten times. The CDR3 is CSASGTGVGNEQFF. CDR3 bases: TGCAGTGCTAGCGGGACAGGGGTCGGTAATGAGCAGTTCTTC. The chain carries TRBV20-1 and TRBJ2-1; 10 bases match TRBD1. The CDR3 sequence is 14 residues long. Unmatched junction bases numbered 6, after V lost 3 bases and J lost 7 bases. Germline lookup yields CDR1 DFQATT and CDR2 SNEGSKA (reference sequence).

In this sample, this clonotype turned up a few times. J is TRBJ2-7 and V is TRBV30, with a weak D call TRBD2 (6 bases). Germline CDR1 GTSNPN, CDR2 SVGIG (reference sequence). The CDR3 sequence is 16 residues long. With 4 bases removed from V and 3 bases from J, the gap between germline ends came to 22 bases. CDR3 DNA sequence: TGTGCCTGGACCCAAGGAGGACTCTCGCGGGACTACGAGCAGTACTTC. It codes for CAWTQGGLSRDYEQYF.

This clonotype has at least ten counts. This sequence joins TRBV29-1 and TRBJ2-1; the D is unclear. The CDR3 runs 13 residues. Between the trimmed V and J ends, which lost 7 bases and 7 bases, there was a span of 17 bases. The germline V gene has CDR1 SQVTM and CDR2 ANQGSEA. CDR3 sequence: CSALAVISNEQFF. The CDR3 DNA reads TGCAGCGCGCTCGCAGTCATATCAAATGAGCAGTTCTTC.

A single count supports this clonotype. This clone may be a read error of a much larger clone one base away. This sequence joins TRBV11-2 and TRBJ2-3; D could derive from TRBD1 or TRBD2 (7 bases each). The CDR3 contains 16 residues. The germline CDR1 and CDR2 sequences are SGHAT and FQNNGV. CDR3 in amino acids: CGSSSTPGGVTDTQYF. Here the CDR3 DNA reads TGTGGCAGCAGTTCTACCCCAGGGGGGGTCACAGATACGCAGTATTTT.

At least ten counts were recorded for this clonotype. CDR3 region: CASSFSDSQETQYF. The CDR3 DNA sequence: TGTGCCAGCAGTTTTAGTGACAGTCAAGAGACCCAGTACTTC. The chain couples TRBV28 to TRBJ2-5, with a tentative D call TRBD1 (5 bases). Per the germline V gene, CDR1 is MDHEN and CDR2 is SYDVKM. The V end was cut by 3 bases, the J end by 2 bases, with 10 bases between. This CDR3 is built from 14 residues.

This clonotype was detected many times. V gene TRBV6-5 combines with J gene TRBJ2-7; 7 bases agree with TRBD2. Losses at the gene ends were 0 bases for V and 0 bases for J; bases not matched to a gene: 2. The germline CDR1 and CDR2 sequences are MNHEY and SVGAGI. The CDR3 has 15 residues. The CDR3 is CASSYSAGASYEQYF. CDR3 DNA sequence: TGTGCCAGCAGTTACTCGGCGGGAGCCTCCTACGAGCAGTACTTC.

In its sample, this clonotype was seen a few times. The genes are TRBV7-9 and TRBJ2-7, with D possibly being TRBD1 (6 bases). V was cut by 1 base and J by 2 bases, with 9 bases left in between. From germline, CDR1 is SEHNR and CDR2 FQNEAQ (reference sequence). This CDR3 comprises 14 residues. CDR3 bases: TGTGCCAGCAGCTTAGTTGAGGGGGCCTACGAGCAGTACTTC. Translated: CASSLVEGAYEQYF.

This clonotype showed up just a few times. This rearrangement joins TRBV6-1 to TRBJ2-1; the D gene is possibly TRBD1 (6 bases). The V end lost 7 bases, the J end lost 8 bases, and 15 bases lay between the germline ends. The CDR3 covers 13 residues. Germline CDR1 and CDR2: MNHNS and SASEGT. CDR3 residues: CASTRTGWDEQFF. Written as DNA, the CDR3 is TGTGCCAGCACCCGCACAGGGTGGGATGAGCAGTTCTTC.

There are many counts of this clonotype. The genes are TRBV12-3 or TRBV12-4 and TRBJ2-6; D uncertain. Trimming left V 6 bases short and J 1 base short, with 10 bases between. CDR3 length equals 15 residues. The CDR3 protein is CASSSSSSGANVLTF. CDR3 DNA: TGTGCCAGCAGCTCTAGTAGTTCTGGGGCCAACGTCCTGACTTTC.

This clonotype was seen ten or more times. The V and J genes are TRBV5-1 and TRBJ2-5; 8 nucleotides match TRBD2. Trimming at V came to 3 bases and at J to 1 base, leaving 11 bases not matched to a gene. This CDR3 has 17 amino acids. Germline CDR1 and CDR2: SGHRS and YFSETQ. CDR3 sequence (DNA): TGCGCCAGCAGCTATCCGGCAACTAGCGGTCTCCAAGAGACCCAGTACTTC. Amino acid sequence: CASSYPATSGLQETQYF.

This clonotype was picked up many times. V and J are TRBV7-8 and TRBJ2-3; the D is unclear. CDR1 is SGHVS, CDR2 FQNEAQ, per germline. CDR3 size: 13 residues. Trimming removed 5 bases at V and 2 bases at J, with 8 bases between. CDR3 in DNA: TGTGCCAGCAGCCTCCCCACCACAGATACGCAGTATTTT. The encoded protein is CASSLPTTDTQYF.

This clonotype has a handful of counts. CDR3 nucleotides: TGCGCCAGCAAAGGATGGTCGGACACTGAAGCTTTCTTT. It is translated as CASKGWSDTEAFF. The chain uses TRBV5-1 and TRBJ1-1; the D is unclear. The V and J ends lost 6 bases and 3 bases respectively, with 12 bases between them. The CDR3 extends over 13 amino acids. From germline, CDR1 is SGHRS and CDR2 YFSETQ.

The sample holds a few counts of this clonotype. CDR3 amino acids: CASRTPGQGYEQYF. DNA of the CDR3: TGTGCCAGCAGGACACCGGGACAGGGCTACGAGCAGTACTTC. The V gene is TRBV7-9, the J gene TRBJ2-7, with TRBD1 identical over 9 bases. The junction had 6 bases not matched to a gene; V was cut back by 6 bases and J by 3 bases. Germline V CDR1 and CDR2: SEHNR, FQNEAQ (reference sequence). The CDR3 is made up of 14 amino acids.

This clonotype was observed a handful of times. The chain is built from TRBV5-1 and TRBJ2-5; D unresolved. The CDR3 contains 13 residues. Germline V lookup: CDR1 SGHRS, CDR2 YFSETQ. V lost 2 bases to trimming and J lost 5 bases, with 10 bases between them. DNA of the CDR3: TGCGCCAGCAGCTTAAGGGTCGGGGAGACCCAGTACTTC. The encoded protein is CASSLRVGETQYF.

At least ten counts were recorded for this clonotype. This chain connects TRBV5-1 to TRBJ2-3; D perhaps matches TRBD2 (6 bases). Between the trimmed V and J ends, which lost 0 bases and 3 bases, there was a span of 11 bases. CDR1 SGHRS and CDR2 YFSETQ come from the germline V gene. The CDR3 consists of 15 residues. Here the CDR3 reads CASSLVSGRTDTQYF. The CDR3 DNA reads as TGCGCCAGCAGCTTGGTCAGCGGGCGGACAGATACGCAGTATTTT. Variable domain in full (rest from reference TRBV5-1 and TRBJ2-3): KAGVTQTPRYLIKTRGQQVTLSCSPISGHRSVSWYQQTPGQGLQFLFEYFSETQRNKGNFPGRFSGRQFSNSRSEMNVSTLELGDSALYLCASSLVSGRTDTQYFGPGTRLTVL.

This clonotype showed up just a few times. This CDR3 is CASSSDSGPNEQYF. CDR3 DNA sequence: TGTGCCAGCAGCTCGGACTCAGGGCCTAACGAGCAGTACTTC. J is TRBJ2-7 and V is TRBV11-1; D may match TRBD1 or TRBD2 (5 bases each). The CDR3 runs 14 residues. Trimming removed 4 bases at V and 5 bases at J, with 15 bases between. Germline CDR1 reads SGHAT; CDR2 reads FQDESV (reference sequence).

The V call is TRBV20-1, the J call TRBJ2-7; D is perhaps TRBD2 (5 bases). Germline loops: CDR1 DFQATT, CDR2 SNEGSKA (reference sequence). The V gene lost 0 bases and the J gene lost 3 bases, with 12 bases spanning the gap. CDR3 length: 14 residues. The CDR3: CSAREGLAVYEQYF. In nucleotides, the CDR3 is TGCAGTGCTAGAGAAGGGCTAGCTGTCTACGAGCAGTACTTC.

This clonotype was seen many times. The V and J genes are TRBV18 and TRBJ2-5, with a weak D call TRBD2 (6 bases). CDR1 is KGHSH, CDR2 LQKENI, per germline. V lost 1 base and J 3 bases, leaving 12 bases between the germline ends. CDR3 length: 15 residues. The CDR3 region is CASSPRSGGEETQYF. DNA for the CDR3: TGTGCCAGCTCACCACGTAGCGGAGGGGAAGAGACCCAGTACTTC.

A note on this clonotype: This may stem from a read error, because a much larger clone lies one nucleotide away. The chain joins TRBV11-2 to TRBJ1-6; D gene ambiguous. The length of the CDR3 is 17 residues. Looked up from germline, CDR1 is SGHAT and CDR2 is FQNNGV. The CDR3 protein is CASSLDPSDVYNSPLPF. CDR3 DNA: TGTGCCAGCAGCTTAGATCCCTCAGACGTCTATAATTCACCCCTCCCCTTT.

In its sample, this clonotype was seen many times. CDR3 sequence (DNA): TGCGCCAGCAACGAGGCGGGAGTTGGGCAAGAGACCCAGTACTTC. Its translation is CASNEAGVGQETQYF. This chain joins TRBV5-1 and TRBJ2-5; TRBD2 matches at 7 bases. Looked up from germline, CDR1 is SGHRS and CDR2 is YFSETQ. V shed 6 bases and J 2 bases; nucleotides not matched to a gene: 10. There are 15 residues in the CDR3.